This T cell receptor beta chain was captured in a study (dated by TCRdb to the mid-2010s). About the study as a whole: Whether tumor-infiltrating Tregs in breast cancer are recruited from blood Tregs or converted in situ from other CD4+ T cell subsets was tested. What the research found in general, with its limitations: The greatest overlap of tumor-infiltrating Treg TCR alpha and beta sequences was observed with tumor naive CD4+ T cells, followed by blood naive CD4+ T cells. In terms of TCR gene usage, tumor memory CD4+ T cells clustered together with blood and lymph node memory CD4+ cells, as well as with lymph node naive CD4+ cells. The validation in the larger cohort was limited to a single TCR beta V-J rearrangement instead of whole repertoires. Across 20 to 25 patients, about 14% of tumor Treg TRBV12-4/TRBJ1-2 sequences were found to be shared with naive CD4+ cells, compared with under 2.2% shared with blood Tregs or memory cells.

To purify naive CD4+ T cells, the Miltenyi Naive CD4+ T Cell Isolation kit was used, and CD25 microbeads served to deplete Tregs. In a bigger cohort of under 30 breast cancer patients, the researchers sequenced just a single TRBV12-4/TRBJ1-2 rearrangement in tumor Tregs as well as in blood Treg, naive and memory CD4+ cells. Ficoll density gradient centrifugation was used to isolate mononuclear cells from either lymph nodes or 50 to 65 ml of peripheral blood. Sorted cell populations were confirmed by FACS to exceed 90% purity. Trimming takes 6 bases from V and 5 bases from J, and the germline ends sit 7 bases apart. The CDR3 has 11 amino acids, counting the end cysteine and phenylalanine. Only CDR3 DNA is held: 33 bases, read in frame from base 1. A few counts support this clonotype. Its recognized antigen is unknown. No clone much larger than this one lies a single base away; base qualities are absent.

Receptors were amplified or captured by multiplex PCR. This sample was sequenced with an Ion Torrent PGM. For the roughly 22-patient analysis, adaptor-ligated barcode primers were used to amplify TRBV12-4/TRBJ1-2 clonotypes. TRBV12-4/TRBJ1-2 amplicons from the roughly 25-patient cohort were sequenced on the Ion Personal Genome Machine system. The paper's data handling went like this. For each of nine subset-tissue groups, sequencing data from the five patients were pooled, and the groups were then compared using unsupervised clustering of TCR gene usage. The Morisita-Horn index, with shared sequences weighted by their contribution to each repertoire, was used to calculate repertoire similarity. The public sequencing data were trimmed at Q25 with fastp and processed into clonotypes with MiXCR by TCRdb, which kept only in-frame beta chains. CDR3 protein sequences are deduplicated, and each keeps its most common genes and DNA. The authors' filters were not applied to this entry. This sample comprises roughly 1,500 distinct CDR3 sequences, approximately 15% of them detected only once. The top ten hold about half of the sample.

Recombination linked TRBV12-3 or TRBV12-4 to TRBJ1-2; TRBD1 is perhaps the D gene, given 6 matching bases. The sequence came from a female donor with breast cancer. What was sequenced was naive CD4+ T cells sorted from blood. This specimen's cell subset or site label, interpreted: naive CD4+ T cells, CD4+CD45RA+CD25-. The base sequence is TGTGCCAGCAGGCAGGGGTATGGCTACACCTTC. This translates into CASRQGYGYTF.